This TCR beta chain was identified during a study of T cell responses to AZD1222 COVID-19 vaccine. Study-level results: When two AZD1222 doses had been given, Spike-specific TCR breadth and depth rose.

This CDR3 is built from 15 residues. V was trimmed by 7 bases and J by 4 bases, leaving 17 bases between them. Germline CDR1 and CDR2: SNHLY and FYNNEI. Using immunoSEQ multiplex PCR, the repertoire was profiled, and TCRdb retains in-frame clones only, with some absent. The sample yields roughly 160,000 clones, more than 75% seen once. Second-dose recipients at about 4 or about 12 weeks were treated as one pooled group. To note about this clone: The antigen is not known.

The sample was peripheral blood, taken 28 days after the second AZD1222 dose. The clonotype originates from an adult who received the AZD1222 COVID-19 vaccine. The rearrangement links TRBV2 to TRBJ1-3; no clear D. Here the CDR3 reads CASMGRLDLGNTIYF. CDR3 in DNA: TGTGCCAGCATGGGCAGGTTGGACCTCGGAAACACCATATATTTT.